This TCR beta chain is from a study of blood T cells in healthy people across ages (dated by TCRdb to between 2014 and 2016). For the wider study: In model experiments, template switching captured roughly one uniquely barcoded TCR beta cDNA molecule for every two T cells. To avoid experimental bias, donors of different ages were randomly spread across the sequencing lanes. The study analyzed two additional independent replicas of 1 million unique cDNA reads from the same blood draw for two donors, one aged 18 to 29 and one aged 80 or older. Age-related changes in TCR beta repertoire diversity were measured in the study by deep sequencing normalized with unique cDNA molecular identifiers. Four age groups were formed from the donors: young (average roughly 15 years), middle-aged (approximately 41), aged (around 62) and long-lived (less than 85).

Library preparation used 5' RACE. The sequencing machine was an Illumina HiSeq 2500. The second PCR ran for roughly 6 to 11 cycles and used a J-beta primer mix along with a sample-barcoded 5' primer. A unique molecular identifier was introduced onto each TCR beta cDNA molecule by a template-switch 5' adaptor carrying 12 random nucleotides. Each sample yielded at least 2.5 million CDR3-containing paired-end reads. First-strand cDNA synthesis was performed from all RNA using the Mint cDNA synthesis kit, with priming by a TRBC-specific oligonucleotide. Following uracil-DNA glycosylase treatment, a first 18-cycle PCR with universal primers M1SS and BC2_uni_R was performed on all cDNA. Concerning the study's data processing: Normalization of each sample was performed by random selection of 1 million high-quality reads, each carrying a distinct molecular identifier. Instead of being binned into consensus sequences, reads that shared molecular identifiers were thrown out. MiTCR, run with a Q25 quality threshold and the strictest error-elimination algorithm, handled CDR3 identification, clonotype clustering and error correction. A nonparametric unseen species model using Euler transformation provided a lower-bound estimate of total TCR beta diversity. The public reads were reprocessed in TCRdb via fastp at Q25 and MiXCR, keeping in-frame beta chains. When rows share a CDR3 protein, they turn into one entry using the most common DNA and genes. TCRdb, not the authors, supplied the V and J calls. The sample data list around 1,500,000 distinct CDR3 sequences, and approximately 42% of these were observed just once. Of the sample, 7.9% falls within the top ten clones.

General study outcomes and caveats: There was a strong correlation between observed TCR beta diversity and the percentage of naive T cells measured by flow cytometry. Observed TCR beta diversity per million T cells fell roughly linearly with age, and a significant reduction was already apparent by age around 40. Compared with the aged group, the long-lived group had more naive CD4+ T cells, fewer expanded clones and increased TCR diversity, a pattern suggesting age selection. Estimates of total diversity based on one million sequenced T cells were considered lower bounds and underestimates. Bulk unsorted PBMC profiling prevented conclusive comparison of naive and antigen-experienced compartments. Because the CMV infection status of the donors was unknown, age-related changes in expanded clonotypes may potentially have been confounded.

The CDR3 covers 14 residues, taking in both the cysteine and the phenylalanine. Just the 42-base CDR3 DNA is kept, in frame starting at base 1. Trimming removed 4 bases from V and 5 bases from J; the gene matches leave 9 bases unexplained. CDR1 and CDR2 (SGHRS, YFSETQ) derive from the germline V gene. A note on this clonotype: The antigen it recognizes is unknown. No much larger clonotype is one base removed from it; base qualities were not supplied.

Systemically healthy Caucasian individuals from Russia, some 40 in total and aged about 6 to 95 years, were included as donors. Each donor gave ten milliliters of peripheral blood, collected into EDTA-treated Vacutainer tubes. PBMCs were isolated by Ficoll-Paque density-gradient centrifugation, with at least 7 million obtained per sample. Trizol reagent was used to extract total RNA from PBMCs, with at least 6 micrograms per sample. The percentages of naive CD45RAhigh/CD27high T cells were determined by flow cytometry on a PBMC aliquot from every donor. The sample comprised blood. This receptor was obtained from a woman younger than 30 in good health. The V gene is TRBV5-1 and the J gene is TRBJ2-7, with 7 middle bases fitting TRBD1. For the CDR3, the sequence is CASSLGTAGDEQYF. The bases are TGCGCCAGCAGCCTTGGGACAGCCGGCGACGAGCAGTACTTC.